This T cell receptor (beta chain) comes out of a study of CD8+CD57+ T cells in acquired aplastic anemia. The wider study: Sorted CD4+ and CD8+ cells yielded DNA averaging about 2.9 ug.

All patients picked for sequencing had shown, by flow cytometry, an expansion of CD8+CD57+ cells. This clonotype was found a few times. The J segment lost 6 bases and the V segment lost 8 bases, leaving 10 bases of the junction unmatched. The CDR3 loop spans 14 amino acids. Germline CDR1 is MNHEY and CDR2 is SMNVEV (reference sequence). The TCR beta profiling, which covered VDJ combination and CDR3 sequence, was carried out using genomic DNA as the template. TCRdb independently ran MiXCR on the reads; one entry per CDR3 protein. The repertoire consists of more than 95,000 distinct CDR3 sequences, with 40% occurring once and the leading ten covering over 2%.

The source of this sequence is a human donor with aplastic anemia. This chain connects TRBV27 to TRBJ2-7; 10 bases are shared with TRBD1. Sample: sorted CD4+, CD8+, or CD8+CD57+ T cells (not recorded which) from PBMCs. CDR3 DNA: TGTGCCAGCGGCAGGGGGACAGGGGTAAGCGAGCAGTACGTC. Its protein is CASGRGTGVSEQYV.